A selection of T cell receptor beta chains follows, all from one sample in a study of early T cells in non-severe SARS-CoV-2 infection. TCRdb processed the 5' RACE reads anew with MiXCR; each CDR3 protein has one entry. The data show 55,000 to 75,000 distinct CDR3 sequences, with about a tenth seen just once and around 6.4% held by the top ten. Sequenced input: whole blood. The receptors shown here come from an adult who was a healthcare worker with PCR-confirmed SARS-CoV-2 infection or an uninfected control (not recorded which). Each CDR3 is given with its conserved first and last residue. The D gene is left open where the match is weak. Clone sizes are given selectively: once, few, many, or a class where the clone is expanded.

clone size	V gene	D gene	J gene	CDR3 protein	CDR3 DNA
few	TRBV7-2	NA	TRBJ2-7	CASSFQTGYEQYF	TGTGCCAGCAGCTTCCAGACAGGCTACGAGCAGTACTTC
NA	TRBV20-1	NA	TRBJ2-5	CSAKGGGETQYF	TGCAGTGCTAAAGGAGGGGGAGAGACCCAGTACTTC
few	TRBV5-4	TRBD2	TRBJ2-4	CASSRLAGAKNIQYF	TGTGCCAGCAGCCGACTAGCGGGAGCCAAAAACATTCAGTACTTC
few	TRBV6-5	NA	TRBJ2-7	CASSYGSGSYEQYF	TGTGCCAGCAGTTACGGGTCGGGGTCCTACGAGCAGTACTTC
few	TRBV5-5	TRBD2	TRBJ2-7	CASSLVLAGVYEQYF	TGTGCCAGCAGCTTGGTACTAGCGGGAGTCTACGAGCAGTACTTC
few	TRBV12-3/TRBV12-4	NA	TRBJ1-1	CASSLSGIAEAFF	TGTGCCAGCAGTTTGTCCGGGATCGCTGAAGCTTTCTTT
many	TRBV28	NA	TRBJ2-1	CASSFGTPMDNEQFF	TGTGCCAGCAGTTTCGGGACTCCGATGGACAATGAGCAGTTCTTC
few	TRBV19	NA	TRBJ2-5	CASRGRGQETQYF	TGTGCCAGTAGGGGCCGGGGACAAGAGACCCAGTACTTC
few	TRBV11-1	TRBD2	TRBJ2-7	CASSSGLAGYEQYF	TGTGCCAGCAGCTCCGGACTAGCGGGTTACGAGCAGTACTTC
many	TRBV4-1	TRBD1	TRBJ2-1	CASSPNNRGGEQFF	TGCGCCAGCAGCCCTAACAACAGGGGTGGAGAGCAGTTCTTC
few	TRBV5-6	NA	TRBJ2-7	CASSSLGGTWGNEQYF	TGTGCCAGCAGCTCTTTGGGCGGGACCTGGGGGAACGAGCAGTACTTC
NA	TRBV12-3/TRBV12-4	TRBD2	TRBJ2-1	CASSLLPRTSLNEQFF	TGTGCCAGCAGTTTACTGCCCCGGACTAGCTTAAATGAGCAGTTCTTC
few	TRBV28	TRBD1	TRBJ1-6	CASSTGVNSPLHF	TGTGCCAGCAGTACAGGGGTCAATTCACCCCTCCACTTT
many	TRBV20-1	TRBD1	TRBJ1-6	CSAGTGESPLHF	TGCAGTGCAGGGACAGGGGAATCACCCCTCCACTTT
few	TRBV4-1	NA	TRBJ2-7	CASSPAARAREQYF	TGCGCCAGCAGCCCCGCAGCACGGGCTCGGGAGCAGTACTTC
many	TRBV6-5	TRBD1	TRBJ1-2	CASSPGQASGGYTF	TGTGCCAGCAGTCCGGGACAGGCTTCGGGAGGCTACACCTTC
few	TRBV11-2	TRBD2	TRBJ2-7	CASRPLAGGSSIGQYF	TGTGCCAGCAGGCCCTTGGCGGGCGGGAGCTCTATAGGGCAGTACTTC
NA	TRBV7-9	NA	TRBJ2-5	CASSDPMRSSLTETQYF	TGTGCCAGCAGCGATCCAATGAGGTCTAGCCTCACGGAGACCCAGTACTTC
NA	TRBV5-1	NA	TRBJ1-3	CASSWDGSSGNTIYF	TGCGCCAGCAGCTGGGACGGATCCTCTGGAAACACCATATATTTT
few	TRBV19	NA	TRBJ2-7	CASSMRTNMGEQYF	TGTGCCAGTAGTATGCGGACCAACATGGGCGAGCAGTACTTC
many	TRBV15	TRBD1	TRBJ1-2	CATSRDWGQGANYGYTF	TGTGCCACCAGCAGAGATTGGGGACAGGGGGCAAACTATGGCTACACCTTC
NA	TRBV25-1	NA	TRBJ2-2	CASMATESNTGELFF	TGTGCCAGCATGGCGACAGAATCGAACACCGGGGAGCTGTTTTTT
many	TRBV6-2/TRBV6-3	TRBD1	TRBJ2-7	CASSPGLGTGAYEQYF	TGTGCCAGCAGCCCGGGACTCGGGACAGGAGCCTACGAGCAGTACTTC
NA	TRBV27	NA	TRBJ2-2	CASSFWTGELFF	TGTGCCAGCAGTTTCTGGACCGGGGAGCTGTTTTTT
NA	TRBV28	NA	TRBJ2-7	CASSQKPDEQYF	TGTGCCAGCAGTCAAAAACCTGACGAGCAGTACTTC
NA	TRBV11-2	TRBD2	TRBJ2-7	CASAPGSGTSGRVAYEQYF	TGTGCCAGCGCACCGGGCTCCGGGACTAGCGGGAGGGTTGCCTACGAGCAGTACTTC
NA	TRBV20-1	TRBD2	TRBJ2-1	CSAITSGSTNEQFF	TGCAGTGCCATAACTAGCGGGAGTACCAATGAGCAGTTCTTC
few	TRBV7-6	NA	TRBJ2-7	CASSLNRDEQYF	TGTGCCAGCAGCTTAAACAGGGACGAGCAGTACTTC
few	TRBV19	NA	TRBJ2-1	CASSSPSRGQQFF	TGTGCCAGTAGTAGCCCCTCTCGGGGTCAGCAGTTCTTC
many	TRBV7-9	NA	TRBJ1-3	CASSQPSGVYGNTIYF	TGTGCCAGCAGCCAACCGTCGGGGGTCTATGGAAACACCATATATTTT
medium-sized	TRBV7-2	NA	TRBJ2-3	CASSLEGVGTDTQYF	TGTGCCAGCAGCTTAGAGGGGGTAGGCACAGATACGCAGTATTTT
few	TRBV4-1	NA	TRBJ2-1	CASSQAGNEQFF	TGCGCCAGCAGCCAAGCCGGAAACGAGCAGTTCTTC
many	TRBV7-2	TRBD2	TRBJ2-1	CASSLKVLLAGGDNEQFF	TGTGCCAGCAGCTTAAAGGTACTCCTAGCGGGAGGGGACAATGAGCAGTTCTTC
NA	TRBV28	NA	TRBJ1-5	CASSPPYRPQHF	TGTGCCAGCAGTCCCCCTTACAGGCCCCAGCATTTT
NA	TRBV6-5	NA	TRBJ1-5	CASSALVNQPQHF	TGTGCCAGCAGTGCGCTGGTCAATCAGCCCCAGCATTTT
NA	TRBV4-3	NA	TRBJ1-5	CASSQDHGANQPQHF	TGCGCCAGCAGCCAAGATCATGGGGCCAATCAGCCCCAGCATTTT
NA	TRBV7-9	NA	TRBJ1-1	CASSLSLDGEAFF	TGTGCCAGCAGCTTATCTCTAGACGGTGAAGCTTTCTTT
few	TRBV7-8	NA	TRBJ1-4	CASSPHSGAPANEKLFF	TGTGCCAGCAGCCCCCACTCGGGGGCCCCAGCTAATGAAAAACTGTTTTTT
many	TRBV25-1	NA	TRBJ2-4	CASSESVRGNIQYF	TGTGCCAGCAGTGAATCCGTCCGGGGAAACATTCAGTACTTC
NA	TRBV28	NA	TRBJ2-1	CASSLPQLAEQFF	TGTGCCAGCAGTCTCCCCCAACTGGCTGAGCAGTTCTTC
NA	TRBV28	NA	TRBJ2-7	CASSPGLPSYEQYF	TGTGCCAGCAGCCCGGGACTCCCTTCCTACGAGCAGTACTTC
few	TRBV6-1	NA	TRBJ2-2	CASKALNTGELFF	TGTGCCAGTAAGGCTCTCAACACCGGGGAGCTGTTTTTT
NA	TRBV28	NA	TRBJ1-5	CASSWAGRVGQPQHF	TGTGCCAGCAGTTGGGCAGGAAGAGTAGGTCAGCCCCAGCATTTT
many	TRBV3-1	NA	TRBJ2-7	CASSQESGNSYEQYF	TGTGCCAGCAGCCAAGAGAGCGGTAACTCCTACGAGCAGTACTTC
NA	TRBV19	NA	TRBJ2-1	CASSITGNEQFF	TGTGCCAGTAGTATCACAGGCAATGAGCAGTTCTTC
many	TRBV4-1	NA	TRBJ1-3	CASSQSLIIGNTIYF	TGCGCCAGCAGCCAAAGCTTGATTATCGGAAACACCATATATTTT
NA	TRBV18	TRBD2	TRBJ2-7	CASSLLAGGRTYEQYF	TGTGCCAGCTCACTTCTAGCGGGAGGGAGGACCTACGAGCAGTACTTC
few	TRBV4-3	NA	TRBJ2-1	CASSQHTGEQFF	TGCGCCAGCAGCCAACATACAGGGGAGCAGTTCTTC
few	TRBV5-4	NA	TRBJ2-1	CASSPGNSYNEQFF	TGTGCCAGCAGCCCAGGAAACTCCTACAATGAGCAGTTCTTC